Ten or more counts support the clone carrying this T cell receptor beta chain. The antigen remains unidentified. CDR3 length equals 13 residues. With 7 bases clipped from V and 5 bases from J, the junction kept 7 bases outside the gene matches. Germline V gene sequence: CDR1 DFQATT, CDR2 SNEGSKA (reference sequence). Points from the study as a whole: Tumor memory CD4+ T cell TCR gene usage was found to cluster with blood and lymph node memory CD4+ cells and with lymph node naive CD4+ cells. The larger cohort examined one V-J beta rearrangement, not whole repertoires. Tumor Treg TCRs overlapped most with tumor naive CD4+ cells.

Cells sorted as Tregs were CD4+, CD25+ and CD127-/low. Constant-region reverse primers amplified full-length variable regions, followed by semi-nested Nested Universal Primer A PCR. A single record per CDR3 protein comes from TCRdb applying MiXCR to the 5' RACE reads. The repertoire includes about 40,000 distinct CDR3 sequences, 22% of them detected once, and around 4% sits in the top ten. The TCR sequence derives from a female donor with breast cancer. The chain recombines TRBV20-1 with TRBJ2-2; 7 bases line up with TRBD1. Specimen: Tregs sorted from blood. CDR3 coding DNA: TGCAGTGGGACAGAACAGGGGACCGGGGAGCTGTTTTTT. Translating gives CSGTEQGTGELFF.